The 6 T cell receptor beta chains below come from one sample, sequenced in a study of blood T cell repertoires in COVID-19. TCRdb keeps only in-frame clones here, not all; method: immunoSEQ multiplex PCR. The sample has hundreds of thousands of clones; about nine tenths are singletons. The sample taken for sequencing was peripheral blood. These receptors all stem from an older woman with COVID-19, enrolled during active disease.

The chain combines TRBV5-1 with TRBJ2-7, with no clear D. There are 12 residues in the CDR3. Germline values: CDR1 SGHRS, CDR2 YFSETQ. V lost 0 bases and J lost 4, with 5 bases in between. CDR3 loop: CASSLVEYEQYF. DNA of the CDR3: TGCGCCAGCAGCTTGGTAGAGTACGAGCAGTACTTC.

The CDR3 spells CASSWSPGFTEAFF. The CDR3 DNA sequence: TGCGCCAGCAGCTGGTCGCCAGGGTTCACTGAAGCTTTCTTT. The chain is built from TRBV5-1 and TRBJ1-1; D is perhaps TRBD1 (5 bases). Deletions cut 3 bases from V and 4 bases from J, with 13 bases between. Germline loops: CDR1 SGHRS, CDR2 YFSETQ. The CDR3 extends over 14 amino acids.

The V gene is TRBV28, the J gene TRBJ1-2, with TRBD1 identical over 7 bases. The CDR3 length is 14 residues. V gave up 3 bases and J gave up 4 bases; unmatched junction bases: 5. In germline, CDR1 is MDHEN, CDR2 SYDVKM. The CDR3 DNA reads TGTGCCAGCAGTTTGGGACAGAGGACCTATGGCTACACCTTC. This translates into CASSLGQRTYGYTF.

The V gene is TRBV7-2, the J gene TRBJ2-3; D call uncertain. CDR3 length equals 19 residues. Germline lookup yields CDR1 SGHTA and CDR2 FQGNSA. Trimming pared 0 bases from V and 1 base from J, leaving 20 bases between. CDR3 in amino acids: CASSLAPISPLAGTDTQYF. The CDR3 nucleotides read TGTGCCAGCAGCTTAGCCCCCATCTCCCCTCTGGCGGGCACAGATACGCAGTATTTT.

V gene TRBV7-8 combines with J gene TRBJ1-2; 9 nucleotides line up with TRBD1. CDR1 is SGHVS and CDR2 is FQNEAQ in the germline V gene. V gave up 0 bases and J gave up 7 bases; unmatched junction bases: 9. This CDR3 spans 16 amino acids. CDR3 DNA sequence: TGTGCCAGCAGCTTAGCGTTCCTGGGACAGGGCGGTGGCTACACCTTC. Translating it yields CASSLAFLGQGGGYTF.

This clone has just a few counts. This chain joins TRBV5-1 and TRBJ2-7, with a weak D call TRBD2 (5 bases). Germline V gene sequence: CDR1 SGHRS, CDR2 YFSETQ. The CDR3 is made up of 14 amino acids. Trimming shortened V by 4 bases and J by 1 base, and 12 bases separated the two germline ends. In DNA form, the CDR3 reads TGCGCCAGCAGCAAAGAGGAGGCATCCTACGAGCAGTACTTC. Its protein is CASSKEEASYEQYF. Supplemented by reference TRBV5-1 and TRBJ2-7, the full variable domain reads KAGVTQTPRYLIKTRGQQVTLSCSPISGHRSVSWYQQTPGQGLQFLFEYFSETQRNKGNFPGRFSGRQFSNSRSEMNVSTLELGDSALYLCASSKEEASYEQYFGPGTRLTVT.